Listed here is a single T cell receptor (beta chain). The data were obtained in a study of blood T cell repertoires in COVID-19. Overall study: Researchers got acute and convalescent COVID-19 samples from the United States, Italy and Spain.

The germline gives CDR1 SGHVS, CDR2 FNYEAQ. The trim removed 5 bases at V and 3 bases at J, leaving 4 bases unmatched. This CDR3 is built from 14 residues. Participant age was roughly 18 to 95 years, and participants resided in around 24 US areas. Authors' analysis steps: Amplification of reference gene primers was used by the study to estimate nucleated cell counts. Method: immunoSEQ multiplex PCR; TCRdb's copy keeps in-frame clones and lacks some. The V and J calls and clone size are taken from that table; D and trimming were inferred from the DNA. The repertoire includes about 430,000 clones, 88% of them detected once, and 1.4% sits in the top ten.

This receptor was taken from a young woman who had been exposed to COVID-19. The chain combines TRBV7-6 with TRBJ2-7; 10 bases agree with TRBD2. The sequencing sample was made of PBMCs or T cells enriched from blood (not recorded which). The CDR3 region is CASSPTSGYYEQYF. CDR3 in DNA: TGTGCCAGCAGCCCGACTAGCGGGTACTACGAGCAGTACTTC. The full variable domain, with the rest looked up from reference TRBV7-6 and TRBJ2-7, is GAGVSQSPRYKVTKRGQDVALRCDPISGHVSLYWYRQALGQGPEFLTYFNYEAQQDKSGLPNDRFSAERPEGSISTLTIQRTEQRDSAMYRCASSPTSGYYEQYFGPGTRLTVT.